The 19 T cell receptor beta chains below were found in one sample sequenced in a study of T cells after yellow fever vaccination. Via MiXCR, TCRdb re-called the 5' RACE reads, giving one row per CDR3 protein. The sample consists of a few hundred thousand distinct CDR3 sequences, around 19% of them appearing once. Sequences were derived from PBMCs, sampled before the yellow fever booster vaccination. The receptor source for this set is a man between 18 and 35 years old who received the YFV17D yellow fever vaccine.

This clonotype showed up just a few times. The chain employs TRBV12-3 or TRBV12-4 and TRBJ2-5, with 10 bases fitting TRBD1. The CDR3 runs 16 residues. Trimming removed 2 bases from V and 1 base from J; junction bases left unmatched: 4. CDR3 DNA: TGTGCCAGCAGTTTATTCGGGACAGGGGTCCAAGAGACCCAGTACTTC. Translating it yields CASSLFGTGVQETQYF.

This rearrangement joins TRBV4-2 to TRBJ2-1; D perhaps matches TRBD1 (6 bases). The CDR3 totals 16 residues. Trimming left V 1 base short and J 9 bases short, with 19 bases between. Looked up from germline, CDR1 is LGHNA and CDR2 is YNFKEQ. For the CDR3, the DNA is TGTGCCAGCAGCCAAGGGCCGGGACACACATCCCGTGAGCAGTTCTTC. Translation gives CASSQGPGHTSREQFF.

The chain combines TRBV28 with TRBJ2-7; 8 nucleotides line up with TRBD1. This CDR3 comprises 15 residues. Germline CDR1 MDHEN, CDR2 SYDVKM. The V gene end was trimmed by 2 bases and the J gene end by 3 bases; junction bases not matched to a gene: 6. The CDR3 region is CASSLAGTGLYEQYV. In nucleotides, the CDR3 is TGTGCCAGCAGTTTAGCCGGGACAGGACTCTACGAGCAGTACGTC.

V is TRBV7-2 and J is TRBJ1-5; TRBD1 agrees at 7 bases. CDR3 length: 15 amino acids. Trimming removed 3 bases from V and 0 bases from J; junction bases left unmatched: 2. Per germline, CDR1 SGHTA and CDR2 FQGNSA. The DNA for the CDR3 is TGTGCCAGCAGCTTCGGACAGGCTAGCAATCAGCCCCAGCATTTT. Its protein is CASSFGQASNQPQHF.

This chain links TRBV2 with TRBJ1-6; D uncertain. The CDR3 extends over 11 amino acids. The V end was cut by 6 bases, the J end by 14 bases, with 11 bases between. The germline V gene has CDR1 SNHLY and CDR2 FYNNEI. Here the CDR3 DNA reads TGTGCCAGCAGAGCGCCAACGGCCCTCCACTTT. This codes for CASRAPTALHF.

The rearrangement uses TRBV12-3 or TRBV12-4 and TRBJ1-4; D ambiguous. Trimming removed 5 bases at V and 0 bases at J, with 13 bases between. CDR3 length equals 16 residues. CDR3: CASSPIHGPTNEKLFF. CDR3 in DNA: TGTGCCAGCAGTCCCATTCACGGCCCAACTAATGAAAAACTGTTTTTT.

This clonotype was counted a few times. The chain links TRBV3-1 to TRBJ2-6; either TRBD1 or TRBD2 may fit D (5 bases each). This CDR3 spans 15 amino acids. From germline, CDR1 is LGHDT and CDR2 YNNKEL (reference sequence). Trimming pared 6 bases from V and 4 bases from J, leaving 13 bases between. CDR3 in DNA: TGTGCCAGCAGTCTTGGGGGTGACGGGGCCAACGTCCTGACTTTC. Translating it yields CASSLGGDGANVLTF.

A few counts support this clonotype. The chain joins TRBV27 to TRBJ1-6; the match to TRBD1 covers 10 bases. The CDR3 runs to 16 residues. CDR1 and CDR2 (germline): MNHEY, SMNVEV (reference sequence). V shed 6 bases and J 2 bases; nucleotides not matched to a gene: 4. CDR3 bases: TGTGCCAGCAGAATAGGACAGGGGGCCTATAATTCACCCCTCCACTTT. Its protein is CASRIGQGAYNSPLHF.

The CDR3: CASSFDSNTGELFF. The CDR3 coding sequence is TGTGCCAGCAGCTTTGACAGCAACACCGGGGAGCTGTTTTTT. The chain employs TRBV7-2 and TRBJ2-2, with D tentatively TRBD1 (5 bases). The ends were cut back, 3 bases at V and 2 bases at J, with 7 bases in the middle. CDR3 size: 14 residues. CDR1 is SGHTA, CDR2 FQGNSA, per germline.

In this sample, this clonotype turned up a few times. This chain joins TRBV5-5 and TRBJ2-7; 8 nucleotides align to TRBD1. The CDR3 length is 14 residues. With 4 bases clipped from V and 4 bases from J, the junction kept 7 bases outside the gene matches. Germline lookup yields CDR1 SGHKS and CDR2 YYEKEE (reference sequence). The CDR3 DNA reads as TGTGCCAGCAGCAAACCGGGACAGGCATACGAGCAGTACGTC. It translates to CASSKPGQAYEQYV.

The J gene is TRBJ2-5, the V gene TRBV7-3; D is ambiguous. From germline, CDR1 is SGHTA and CDR2 FQGTGA. The CDR3 loop spans 13 amino acids. Trimming shortened V by 5 bases and J by 4 bases, and 11 bases separated the two germline ends. The CDR3 region has the DNA TGTGCCAGCAGCCAAGGGATTCGAGAGACCCAGTACTTC. Protein: CASSQGIRETQYF.

This clonotype was counted between two and nine times. This chain joins TRBV5-1 and TRBJ1-5; D unclear. CDR1 is SGHRS and CDR2 is YFSETQ in the germline V gene. V was pared by 2 bases and J by 5 bases, with 8 bases between. This CDR3 is 13 amino acids long. CDR3 sequence: CASSFRPDQPQHF. The CDR3 DNA reads as TGCGCCAGCAGCTTCAGACCAGATCAGCCCCAGCATTTT.

This clonotype was detected a few times. J is TRBJ2-2 and V is TRBV2; 9 bases are a match to TRBD1. The CDR3 totals 15 residues. Germline loops: CDR1 SNHLY, CDR2 FYNNEI. J was trimmed by 3 bases and V by 6 bases; bases with no gene match: 5. The CDR3 DNA is TGTGCCAGCAGGGCGGACAGGGGCGACACCGGGGAGCTGTTTTTT. This encodes CASRADRGDTGELFF. Variable domain in full (rest from reference TRBV2 and TRBJ2-2): EPEVTQTPSHQVTQMGQEVILRCVPISNHLYFYWYRQILGQKVEFLVSFYNNEISEKSEIFDDQFSVERPDGSNFTLKIRSTKLEDSAMYFCASRADRGDTGELFFGEGSRLTVL.

This sequence joins TRBV7-2 and TRBJ1-5, with 7 nucleotides matching TRBD1. The germline V gene encodes CDR1 SGHTA and CDR2 FQGNSA. The V gene end was trimmed by 3 bases and the J gene end by 7 bases; junction bases not matched to a gene: 6. The CDR3 loop spans 14 amino acids. CDR3 nucleotide sequence: TGTGCCAGCAGCTTTAACAGGGGTGAACAGCCCCAGCATTTT. The encoded protein is CASSFNRGEQPQHF.

A few counts support this clonotype. V gene TRBV29-1 combines with J gene TRBJ1-3; D is unresolved. The germline gives CDR1 SQVTM, CDR2 ANQGSEA. V shed 4 bases and J shed 1 base, with 5 bases lying between them. The CDR3 covers 12 residues. The CDR3, as DNA: TGCAGCGTTGGGCAGTCTGGAAACACCATATATTTT. It translates to CSVGQSGNTIYF.

The chain joins TRBV6-2 or TRBV6-3 to TRBJ2-2; D is ambiguous. Germline V lookup: CDR1 MNHEY, CDR2 SVGEGT. V dropped 6 bases and J dropped 2 bases, with 16 bases sitting between them. The CDR3 length is 16 residues. As DNA, the CDR3 is TGTGCCAGCAGGCCATGGGGTGGGCCCAACACCGGGGAGCTGTTTTTT. It yields the protein CASRPWGGPNTGELFF.

This clonotype was picked up a small number of times. V usage is TRBV7-8 and J usage is TRBJ2-3; D is perhaps TRBD2 (5 bases). In germline, CDR1 is SGHVS, CDR2 FQNEAQ. Between the trimmed V and J ends, which lost 5 bases and 3 bases, there was a span of 18 bases. The CDR3 has 16 residues. CDR3 residues: CASSLISGSGTDTQYF. CDR3 DNA sequence: TGTGCCAGCAGCCTTATATCAGGTTCGGGGACAGATACGCAGTATTTT.

This clonotype appeared a few times. V is TRBV20-1 and J is TRBJ1-1, with TRBD1 as a possible D gene (5 bases). The CDR3 contains 13 residues. Trimming shortened V by 7 bases and J by 1 base, and 13 bases separated the two germline ends. Germline CDR1 DFQATT, CDR2 SNEGSKA (reference sequence). Here the CDR3 DNA reads TGCAGTGGAGTCGGGGGAGCGAACACTGAAGCTTTCTTT. Its translation is CSGVGGANTEAFF.

The gene calls are TRBV11-2 and TRBJ1-2; 7 nucleotides line up with TRBD1. Germline lookup yields CDR1 SGHAT and CDR2 FQNNGV. The V gene end was trimmed by 1 base and the J gene end by 2 bases; junction bases not matched to a gene: 7. CDR3 length equals 16 residues. CDR3 residues: CASSLAHRGVNYGYTF. DNA of the CDR3: TGTGCCAGCAGCTTAGCCCACAGGGGAGTAAACTATGGCTACACCTTC. The whole variable domain, remainder taken from reference TRBV11-2 and TRBJ1-2, is EAGVAQSPRYKIIEKRQSVAFWCNPISGHATLYWYQQILGQGPKLLIQFQNNGVVDDSQLPKDRFSAERLKGVDSTLKIQPAKLEDSAVYLCASSLAHRGVNYGYTFGSGTRLTVV.